Detailed here is one T cell receptor (beta chain). The CDR3 runs 13 residues. V was trimmed by 1 base and J by 11 bases, leaving 14 bases between them. CDR1 is PRHDT, CDR2 FYEKMQ, per germline (reference sequence). PCR was performed a second time for about 7 to 11 cycles using a sample-barcoded 5' primer and a J-beta primer mix. A template-switch adaptor that had 12 random nucleotides put a tag on each cDNA molecule. TCRdb redid the calling of the 5' RACE reads with MiXCR, one entry per CDR3 protein. The sample yields about 940,000 distinct CDR3 sequences, about 44% seen once. This entry belongs to a study of blood T cells in healthy people across ages. Study overall: Template-switching capture recovered about one barcoded beta molecule per two T cells.

The gene calls are TRBV13 and TRBJ1-2, with D uncertain. Source material: blood. The sequence was collected from a man aged 30 to 39 in good health. The CDR3 reads CASSLAGSSVYTF. CDR3 DNA sequence: TGTGCCAGCAGCTTAGCGGGGTCCAGCGTATACACCTTC.